This T cell receptor (beta chain) comes out of a study of blood T cell repertoires in COVID-19. About the research overall: From the United States, Italy and Spain came samples of acute and convalescent COVID-19. Sample material is recorded as cDNA or gDNA derived from T cells, B-cell-depleted T cells, or PBMCs.

Methods used by the authors: Reference gene primer amplification in the assay estimated nucleated cell counts. Repertoires were generated with immunoSEQ multiplex PCR, while TCRdb's copy carries only in-frame clones and drops some. The V and J calls and the clone size are those of that table, but D and trimming were determined from the DNA. The sample lists roughly 150,000 clones, 75% to 90% seen once, with about 2.4% in the top ten. The CDR3 has 15 amino acids. V gave up 6 bases and J gave up 0 bases; unmatched junction bases: 2. In germline, CDR1 is MNHEY, CDR2 SVGAGI. Source material: peripheral blood. V is TRBV6-5 and J is TRBJ2-6; 7 bases align to TRBD1. The receptor comes from a woman in her 70s with acute or convalescent COVID-19. CDR3 protein: CASRAGGSGANVLTF. CDR3 nucleotide sequence: TGTGCCAGCAGGGCAGGGGGCTCTGGGGCCAACGTCCTGACTTTC.